A single sample is the source of the 16 T cell receptor beta chains below, sequenced in a study of shared clonotypes between healthy human individuals. Generated by immunoSEQ multiplex PCR, the TCRdb table keeps only in-frame clones and is missing some. The table includes some 1,600,000 clones, approximately 98% detected once. The specimen was naive CD4+ T cells sorted from blood. Specified subset: CD45RA+ positively selected. The receptors shown here come from a man aged 25-45 years in good health.

The chain links TRBV4-3 to TRBJ2-1, with 9 bases fitting TRBD1. The junction had 5 bases not matched to a gene; V was cut back by 0 bases and J by 2 bases. The CDR3 spans 17 residues. Germline V gene sequence: CDR1 LGHNA, CDR2 YSLEER. In DNA form, the CDR3 reads TGCGCCAGCAGCCAAGACCTAGGACAGGGGACCTACAATGAGCAGTTCTTC. It yields the protein CASSQDLGQGTYNEQFF.

This chain uses TRBV7-2 with TRBJ1-2; D might be TRBD1 (6 bases). V lost 5 bases to trimming and J lost 7 bases, with 14 bases between them. The CDR3 is 13 amino acids. The germline gives CDR1 SGHTA, CDR2 FQGNSA. Written as DNA, the CDR3 is TGTGCCAGCAGCCCTGAGGGGGGGGCTGGCTACACCTTC. It translates to CASSPEGGAGYTF.

This clone occurred a few times. The same CDR3 arises from other DNA sequences in this sample as well. J is TRBJ2-5 and V is TRBV5-4; D not resolved. Germline lookup yields CDR1 SGHNT and CDR2 YYREEE (reference sequence). V was cut by 3 bases and J by 2 bases, with 2 bases left in between. CDR3 length: 11 residues. The CDR3: CASSSQETQYF. The CDR3 DNA reads TGTGCCAGCAGCTCGCAAGAGACCCAGTACTTC. The variable domain in full, with the rest retrieved from reference TRBV5-4 and TRBJ2-5, is ETGVTQSPTHLIKTRGQQVTLRCSSQSGHNTVSWYQQALGQGPQFIFQYYREEENGRGNFPPRFSGLQFPNYSSELNVNALELDDSALYLCASSSQETQYFGPGTRLLVL.

This chain uses TRBV18 with TRBJ1-1; a weak D match, TRBD1 (5 bases). Trimming took off 6 bases at V and 0 bases at J, with 8 bases between the two ends. Germline loops: CDR1 KGHSH, CDR2 LQKENI. This CDR3 has 13 residues. The CDR3 DNA reads as TGTGCCAGCTCCTCGGACATGAACACTGAAGCTTTCTTT. This codes for CASSSDMNTEAFF. The whole variable domain, filled in from reference TRBV18 and TRBJ1-1, reads NAGVMQNPRHLVRRRGQEARLRCSPMKGHSHVYWYRQLPEEGLKFMVYLQKENIIDESGMPKERFSAEFPKEGPSILRIQQVVRGDSAAYFCASSSDMNTEAFFGQGTRLTVV.

This chain uses TRBV7-2 with TRBJ2-5; perhaps TRBD1 as D (6 bases). V gave up 2 bases and J gave up 6 bases, with 7 bases separating them. Germline V gene sequence: CDR1 SGHTA, CDR2 FQGNSA. This CDR3 is 12 amino acids long. The CDR3 here is CASSLTGQTQYF. CDR3 DNA: TGTGCCAGCAGCTTAACAGGGCAGACCCAGTACTTC.

The chain joins TRBV7-6 to TRBJ1-3, with 7 bases that match TRBD1. V shed 2 bases, J shed 0 bases, and the junction held 7 bases outside the gene matches. The CDR3 contains 17 residues. Germline V gene data show CDR1 as SGHVS and CDR2 as FNYEAQ. This CDR3 reads CASSLIGQALSGNTIYF. The CDR3 DNA is TGTGCCAGCAGCTTAATCGGACAGGCCCTCTCTGGAAACACCATATATTTT.

This sequence joins TRBV14 and TRBJ2-7; D is undetermined. From germline, CDR1 is SGHDN and CDR2 FVKESK. Trimming removed 0 bases from V and 3 bases from J, with 12 bases in between. The CDR3 spans 15 residues. CDR3 DNA: TGTGCCAGCAGCCAAGATGTTAGAAAAGGCTACGAGCAGTACTTC. Translated: CASSQDVRKGYEQYF. Together with reference TRBV14 and TRBJ2-7, the CDR3 gives the full variable domain: EAGVTQFPSHSVIEKGQTVTLRCDPISGHDNLYWYRRVMGKEIKFLLHFVKESKQDESGMPNNRFLAERTGGTYSTLKVQPAELEDSGVYFCASSQDVRKGYEQYFGPGTRLTVT.

The CDR3 sequence is CASSLSGTGRTEAFF. The CDR3, as DNA: TGTGCCAGCTCCCTTTCTGGGACAGGGAGAACTGAAGCTTTCTTT. The chain is built from TRBV28 and TRBJ1-1, with 9 bases identical to TRBD1. The CDR3 is 15 residues long. Germline-derived CDR1 and CDR2 are MDHEN and SYDVKM. V was pared by 8 bases and J by 5 bases, with 12 bases of the junction left unmatched.

V and J are TRBV5-6 and TRBJ1-1; D remains ambiguous. CDR1 SGHDT and CDR2 YYEEEE come from the germline V gene. This CDR3 comprises 11 residues. Trimming pared 4 bases from V and 6 bases from J, leaving 7 bases between. The CDR3 region has the DNA TGTGCCAGCAGCCTGGAGGCTGAAGCTTTCTTT. Amino acids: CASSLEAEAFF.

The chain carries TRBV6-6 and TRBJ2-7; D is undetermined. CDR3 length equals 13 residues. V shed 5 bases and J shed 2 bases, with 10 bases lying between them. Germline CDR1 and CDR2: MNHNY and SVGAGI (reference sequence). The CDR3 sequence: CASSMDITYEQYF. The CDR3 DNA sequence: TGTGCCAGCAGTATGGATATTACCTACGAGCAGTACTTC.

This chain links TRBV18 with TRBJ2-7; tentative D call: TRBD1 (5 bases). In germline, CDR1 is KGHSH, CDR2 LQKENI. V was pared by 3 bases and J by 0 bases, with 15 bases between. The length of the CDR3 is 16 residues. Here the CDR3 DNA reads TGTGCCAGCTCACCTCAACCACAGGCTAGCTCCTACGAGCAGTACTTC. This sequence encodes CASSPQPQASSYEQYF.

This chain links TRBV30 with TRBJ2-7; D unclear. Trimming cost V 3 bases and J 5 bases, with 17 bases left between them. Germline CDR1 is GTSNPN and CDR2 is SVGIG (reference sequence). CDR3 length: 14 residues. The CDR3 here is CAWRNSYLRHEQYF. In nucleotides, the CDR3 is TGTGCCTGGAGAAACAGTTATTTGCGACACGAGCAGTACTTC.

The CDR3 region is CSVEARQADTEAFF. The CDR3 DNA is TGCAGCGTTGAAGCACGACAGGCGGACACTGAAGCTTTCTTT. The rearrangement joins TRBV29-1 to TRBJ1-1; D perhaps matches TRBD1 (6 bases). This CDR3 spans 14 amino acids. Trimming left V 1 base short and J 3 bases short, with 12 bases between. Per germline, CDR1 SQVTM and CDR2 ANQGSEA.

This clone has a single count. The chain couples TRBV9 to TRBJ1-1, with D uncertain. Trimming took 0 bases from V and 8 from J, leaving 11 bases between them. The CDR3 runs to 13 residues. CDR1 SGDLS and CDR2 YYNGEE come from the germline V gene. CDR3 bases: TGTGCCAGCAGCGTAGCCGGGATCCGGGAAGCTTTCTTT. Its translation is CASSVAGIREAFF.

This clone occurred once. Other nucleotide sequences from this sample produce the same CDR3. The chain links TRBV19 to TRBJ2-3; 10 bases agree with TRBD2. The CDR3 has 14 residues. V was pared by 4 bases and J by 4 bases, with 2 bases of the junction left unmatched. Germline V lookup: CDR1 LNHDA, CDR2 SQIVND (reference sequence). In DNA form, the CDR3 reads TGTGCCAGTAGTAGCGGGACTAGCGCAGATACGCAGTATTTT. This codes for CASSSGTSADTQYF.

DNA for the CDR3: TGTGCCAGCAGCTTAGGGGTGTTGGGAGAGACCCAGTACTTC. This translates into CASSLGVLGETQYF. The rearrangement links TRBV11-3 to TRBJ2-5, with D unclear. Germline V gene lookup returns CDR1 SGHNT and CDR2 YENEEA. V was trimmed by 1 base and J by 4 bases, leaving 10 bases between them. The CDR3 runs to 14 residues.